This T cell receptor delta chain was recorded in a study of Vδ1+ human thymocytes (dated by TCRdb to between 2017 and 2018). For the study in its entirety: mRNA-level TRG and TRD CDR3 repertoires of highly purified Vdelta1+ thymocytes from young children were characterised as a data resource. Validation of the multiplex-based CDR3 amplicon strategy against 5'RACE-based CDR3 amplicon generation methods had been performed previously. The study at large found these results: The authors advised highly purified populations and single-cell validation, since unexpected Vdelta2 sequences could cause misinterpretation of bulk repertoire data. Donors shared many TRG clonotypes (up to about 7x10^3), but TRD repertoires were essentially private, with at most 116 shared. Although sort purity was high, approximately 18% of thymic TRD sequences were Vdelta2 (with a few Vdelta3), in contrast to the peripheral blood Vdelta1+ controls. Donors did not cluster by age or sex, so the analyses were not stratified by age or sex. Thymic TRG and TRD repertoires appeared highly polyclonal with Gaussian CDR3 length distributions, unlike oligoclonal peripheral blood repertoires.

Thymic samples were depleted of alphabeta T cells, then CD3+ TCRVdelta1+ TCRVdelta2- thymocytes were FACS-sorted. Sorted Vdelta1+ thymocyte purity ranged from about 96% to 99.6%. Thymic specimens came from 8 or 9 paediatric patients undergoing corrective cardiac surgery, aged from 5 days to 15 months. Thymic tissue was dispersed, and mononuclear cells were isolated on a Histopaque-1077 density gradient. For staining, the antibodies used were anti-TCRVdelta1 clone TS8.2, anti-TCRVdelta2 clone B6, anti-CD3 clone HIT3a and anti-TCRalphabeta clone IP26. RNA extraction was performed with the RNeasy mini kit, and reverse transcription was done with Superscript III. To generate the CDR3 amplicons, a multiplex PCR was run using pooled V-gene forward primers together with a constant-region reverse primer that carried Illumina adaptor overhangs. After gel purification, the amplicons were indexed with Nextera index primers during 7 to 9 additional PCR cycles and then purified using AMPure XP beads. Sequencing of the libraries was done on an Illumina MiSeq using paired-end 250 bp reads, dual indexing and a roughly 18% PhiX spike-in. Per the original workflow: Read quality was checked with FastQC, and TRG read pairs were merged using ea-utils fastq-join. Annotation of sequences was performed with IMGT/HighV-QUEST, only productive sequences with unambiguous V-gene assignment were retained, and clonotypes were defined by identical CDR3 sequence. For downstream analysis, VDJtools 1.1.1, tcR 2.2.3, Treemap and vegan Shannon diversity in R 3.4.4 were used. Via CATT, TCRdb reprocessed the public reads, and rows with identical DNA were then joined. The V and J calls, along with clone size, are taken from TCRdb and not from the paper's own processing. The sample table shows around 24,000 delta-chain clones, and 25% to 30% are seen once. The ten largest clones add up to roughly 1.5% of the sample.

In its sample, this clone was seen a few times. Which antigen it targets is not known. One base away lies a much larger clone, so this may be a sequencing read error. The same CDR3 is also encoded by other DNA sequences in this sample. The CDR3 runs 19 amino acids, cysteine and phenylalanine included. The DNA shown is the 57-base CDR3, in frame from base 1. CDR1 GEAIGNYY and CDR2 EKD are derived from the germline V gene. The TCR comes from a boy less than two years old who had congenital heart surgery. The sequenced sample consisted of Vdelta1+ gamma-delta thymocytes from the thymus. Per the publication, the cell subset or site label means: FACS-sorted CD3+ TCRalphabeta- TCRVdelta1+ TCRVdelta2- thymocytes. This chain joins TRDV2 to TRDJ1; TRDD3 fits 9 bases in the junction. The nucleotide sequence is given as TGTGCCTGCGACACCGGATTTTGCTGGGGGATTTCGACCACCGATAAACTCATCTTT. This translates into CACDTGFCWGISTTDKLIF.